Below, one T cell receptor (beta chain) is given with its context. The PCR ran on 60 Vbeta and 13 Jbeta primers. The assay was immunoSEQ multiplex PCR, and TCRdb's table has in-frame clones only and misses some. The sample gives around 180,000 clones, roughly 82% of which show up once; roughly 0.5% is in the top ten. From germline, CDR1 is SGHNT and CDR2 YYREEE (reference sequence). The V gene end was trimmed by 4 bases and the J gene end by 4 bases; junction bases not matched to a gene: 10. This CDR3 has 16 amino acids. This entry comes from a study of cytomegalovirus exposure and HLA in healthy donors.

This sequence joins TRBV5-4 and TRBJ2-5, with 10 bases that match TRBD2. Sequenced sample: PBMCs. The clonotype was recovered from a woman between 45 and 60 years old in good health and CMV-seronegative. CDR3 nucleotide sequence: TGTGCCAGCAGCCATATCCTAGCGGGAGACGGAGAGACCCAGTACTTC. Translated, it gives CASSHILAGDGETQYF.